These 13 T cell receptor beta chains share one sample of origin, sequenced in a study of regulatory T cells in long-lasting Graves disease. Stated time point: persistent/refractory GD, antithyroid drugs over 5 years with positive TRAb. The authors made the TCR library using RNA they extracted from PBMCs. To make TCR beta libraries, researchers used iRepertoire HTBI primers and Arm-PCR of CDR3 regions. TCRdb re-derived calls from the multiplex PCR reads in MiXCR, one entry per CDR3 protein. The sample carries roughly 450,000 distinct CDR3 sequences, 23% recorded once. The sample here was peripheral blood mononuclear cells (PBMCs), taken when the disease was refractory, from a patient treated with antithyroid drugs. Source of these receptors: a female donor with Graves disease.

This clonotype appeared many times. A read error may account for a junction end that differs from germline. The chain combines TRBV7-9 with TRBJ2-5; possible D gene TRBD1, 6 bases. CDR1 and CDR2 (germline): SEHNR, FQNEAQ (reference sequence). This CDR3 region has 14 residues. This CDR3 is CVSSHRVALETQYF. The CDR3 DNA is TGTGTCAGCAGCCACAGGGTAGCTTTGGAGACCCAGTACTTC.

The chain uses TRBV6-1 and TRBJ2-5; D is perhaps TRBD1 or TRBD2 (6 bases each). CDR1 is MNHNS and CDR2 is SASEGT in the germline V gene. This CDR3 spans 15 amino acids. V gave up 5 bases and J gave up 4 bases, with 17 bases separating them. CDR3 in DNA: TGTGCCAGCAGTCTAAGCCCGGGGGCCGGAGAGACCCAGTACTTC. Protein: CASSLSPGAGETQYF.

This clonotype was recorded at least ten times. The genes are TRBV6-1 and TRBJ1-1; D gene unclear. V lost 6 bases and J lost 1, with 15 bases in between. The CDR3 extends over 15 amino acids. Germline V gene data show CDR1 as MNHNS and CDR2 as SASEGT. CDR3 DNA: TGTGCCAGCAGAACACAGCCCCGTGGGAACACTGAAGCTTTCTTT. Translating gives CASRTQPRGNTEAFF.

In nucleotides, the CDR3 is TGTGCCAGCAGCCAAGATGGACACAGCAATGAAGCTTTCTTT. Translating it yields CASSQDGHSNEAFF. The chain couples TRBV14 to TRBJ1-1; tentative D call: TRBD1 (5 bases). The CDR3 runs 14 residues. Germline CDR1 and CDR2: SGHDN and FVKESK. V shed 0 bases and J shed 7 bases, with 12 bases lying between them. Filled out from reference TRBV14 and TRBJ1-1, the complete variable domain reads EAGVTQFPSHSVIEKGQTVTLRCDPISGHDNLYWYRRVMGKEIKFLLHFVKESKQDESGMPNNRFLAERTGGTYSTLKVQPAELEDSGVYFCASSQDGHSNEAFFGQGTRLTVV.

This clonotype was counted many times. For the CDR3, the DNA is TGTGCCAGCAACCAGGGGGGGAGGACTGAAGCTTTCTTT. Translating gives CASNQGGRTEAFF. The chain links TRBV28 to TRBJ1-1; 7 nucleotides agree with TRBD1. Trimming removed 7 bases from V and 5 bases from J; junction bases left unmatched: 7. CDR1 MDHEN and CDR2 SYDVKM come from the germline V gene. CDR3 length equals 13 residues.

The V gene is TRBV6-1, the J gene TRBJ1-5; possibly TRBD1 for D (6 bases). Germline loops: CDR1 MNHNS, CDR2 SASEGT. This CDR3 spans 13 amino acids. The V end was cut by 7 bases, the J end by 8 bases, with 15 bases between. This CDR3 is CASIKGGGEPQHF. CDR3 sequence (DNA): TGTGCCAGCATTAAAGGGGGAGGAGAGCCCCAGCATTTT.

This chain joins TRBV12-5 and TRBJ2-3; tentative D call: TRBD2 (6 bases). V was trimmed by 6 bases and J by 2 bases, leaving 18 bases between them. CDR1 and CDR2 (germline): LGHNT, FRNRAP. This CDR3 contains 16 residues. Here the CDR3 reads CASGPSGRGNTDTQYF. For the CDR3, the DNA is TGTGCTAGTGGACCCTCCGGGCGGGGAAACACAGATACGCAGTATTTT.

The V and J genes are TRBV7-2 and TRBJ2-5; D is ambiguous. The CDR3 covers 16 residues. Trimming removed 1 base from V and 4 bases from J, with 16 bases in between. CDR1 is SGHTA and CDR2 is FQGNSA in the germline V gene. DNA of the CDR3: TGTGCCAGCAGCTTAGTACGAGCTCTGTCGCGAGAGACCCAGTACTTC. Amino acid sequence: CASSLVRALSRETQYF.

Comments on this clonotype: This sequence may be a read error, since a much larger clone differs from it by one base. A read error is likely, as this CDR3 ends without the conserved phenylalanine or tryptophan. The rearrangement links TRBV9 to TRBJ1-5; 9 nucleotides line up with TRBD1. The CDR3 consists of 15 residues. Trimming at V came to 3 bases and at J to 2 bases, leaving 3 bases not matched to a gene. Germline CDR1 SGDLS, CDR2 YYNGEE. DNA for the CDR3: TGTGCCAGCAGCGCGGGACAGGGTGGCAATCAGCCCCAGCATTCT. It codes for CASSAGQGGNQPQHS.

The chain combines TRBV7-3 with TRBJ1-1; perhaps TRBD1 as D (6 bases). V lost 2 bases, J lost 6 bases, and 13 bases lay in between. The CDR3 extends over 14 amino acids. The germline V gene has CDR1 SGHTA and CDR2 FQGTGA. CDR3 protein: CASSLAGASSEAFF. The CDR3 nucleotides are TGTGCCAGCAGCTTAGCGGGGGCCAGTTCTGAAGCTTTCTTT.

This clonotype was found a few times. V and J are TRBV19 and TRBJ1-1; weak D call: TRBD1 (6 bases). V lost 7 bases, J lost 4 bases, and 16 bases lay in between. Germline values: CDR1 LNHDA, CDR2 SQIVND (reference sequence). This CDR3 has 14 residues. The CDR3 sequence is CASTPIGGSTEAFF. In DNA, the CDR3 is TGTGCCAGTACACCCATAGGGGGGTCCACTGAAGCTTTCTTT.

The chain is built from TRBV19 and TRBJ1-1; a weak D match, TRBD1 (5 bases). Trimming removed 1 base at V and 8 bases at J, with 17 bases between. Germline lookup yields CDR1 LNHDA and CDR2 SQIVND (reference sequence). This CDR3 spans 15 amino acids. The CDR3 DNA reads as TGTGCCAGTAGTATAGTTGTCCCTGGGCAGGGAGAAGCTTTCTTT. Its translation: CASSIVVPGQGEAFF. The variable domain in full, with the rest retrieved from reference TRBV19 and TRBJ1-1, is DGGITQSPKYLFRKEGQNVTLSCEQNLNHDAMYWYRQDPGQGLRLIYYSQIVNDFQKGDIAEGYSVSREKKESFPLTVTSAQKNPTAFYLCASSIVVPGQGEAFFGQGTRLTVV.

This clonotype was detected many times. This chain uses TRBV20-1 with TRBJ2-1; 9 bases fit TRBD2. V trimming: 2 bases; J trimming: 10 bases; junction bases outside the gene matches: 15. This CDR3 is 16 amino acids long. From germline, CDR1 is DFQATT and CDR2 SNEGSKA (reference sequence). CDR3 sequence reads: CSARLSGGRAYEEQFF. The CDR3 coding sequence is TGCAGTGCTAGACTCTCAGGCGGGAGGGCCTACGAAGAGCAGTTCTTC.